The rows below give T cell receptor beta chains drawn from one sample of a study of tumor-infiltrating lymphocytes in oesophageal squamous cell carcinoma. MiXCR was run by TCRdb on the PCR reads, yielding one entry per CDR3 protein. The repertoire holds about 21,000 distinct CDR3 sequences, with around 39% as singletons. The source material was esophageal tumor tissue. These receptors all stem from a male donor with esophageal squamous cell carcinoma. Each CDR3 is given with its conserved first and last residue. The order of the fields is J gene, V gene, clone size, CDR3 length, CDR3 protein. Rows give clone size only sometimes, using once, few, many, or a class for an expanded clone.

TRBJ2-1 TRBV7-2 few 17 CASSLPTGTGNYNEQFF
TRBJ1-6 TRBV6-1 many 15 CASSNGQGKNSPLHF
TRBJ2-2 TRBV6-1 - 16 CASSYGLAVNTGELFF
TRBJ2-7 TRBV9 many 18 CASSPGQGTAGGPYEQYF
TRBJ1-1 TRBV27 many 14 CASSLLGTNTEAFF
TRBJ2-3 TRBV6-6 - 14 CASSYWGETGELYF
TRBJ1-2 TRBV7-9 medium-sized 13 CASSPEASSGYTF
TRBJ2-7 TRBV10-3 many 14 CATGGSGTTYEQYF
TRBJ1-1 TRBV7-6 few 16 CASSRSQGAGATEAFF
TRBJ1-3 TRBV7-3 once 12 CASSLSPNTIYF
TRBJ2-5 TRBV7-6 - 17 CASSLAGQVAGQETQYF
TRBJ2-1 TRBV6-1 many 13 CASTPYTYNEQFF
TRBJ1-2 TRBV20-1 once 14 CSARDLQGYYGYTF
TRBJ2-6 TRBV27 - 15 CASSRTGSGANVLTF
TRBJ2-1 TRBV20-1 - 16 CSARTSLGLTYNEQFF
TRBJ2-5 TRBV7-6 once 15 CASSLVGLGTAPQYF
TRBJ1-4 TRBV7-9 medium-sized 15 CASSFGSAGGEKLFF
TRBJ1-1 TRBV7-6 few 13 CASSLVKATEAFF
TRBJ1-5 TRBV10-2 - 12 CASSLDNQPQHF
- TRBV28 - 15 CASSLPRGGFYEQYF
TRBJ2-5 TRBV7-4 - 13 CASSKTSSGTQYF
TRBJ2-7 TRBV7-2 medium-sized 15 CASSTRLAGAYEQYF
TRBJ2-5 TRBV6-6 - 15 CASTGTGWDNSPLHF
TRBJ2-5 TRBV6-1 once 12 CASTEIVETQYF
TRBJ1-4 TRBV28 many 14 CASQGVITNEKLFF
TRBJ2-5 TRBV7-2 - 13 CASSLLRGWTQYF